The 8 T cell receptor beta chains reported below all come from one sample, sequenced in a study of neoadjuvant nivolumab and ipilimumab in lung cancer. Sequencing was performed with immunoSEQ multiplex PCR; in TCRdb, only in-frame clones are kept and a portion is missing. The profile shows about 18,000 clones, around 82% of them singletons. The sequences come from tumor tissue, collected after neoadjuvant nivolumab, alone or with ipilimumab, at or shortly before surgery. Receptor source: an adult with non-small cell lung cancer.

This sequence joins TRBV10-3 and TRBJ1-5; D ambiguous. The CDR3 sequence is 14 residues long. V lost 3 bases, J lost 2 bases, and 8 bases lay in between. Germline V gene lookup returns CDR1 ENHRY and CDR2 SYGVKD. The CDR3 sequence: CAISEQNGNQPQHF. In DNA form, the CDR3 reads TGTGCCATCAGTGAACAGAATGGCAATCAGCCCCAGCATTTT.

This clone appeared a few times. J is TRBJ2-1 and V is TRBV6-1, with 8 bases identical to TRBD2. CDR3 length: 16 amino acids. V gave up 4 bases and J gave up 8 bases; unmatched junction bases: 13. The germline V gene encodes CDR1 MNHNS and CDR2 SASEGT. Written as DNA, the CDR3 is TGTGCCAGCAGTGCAGGTCCGCTGGGACTAGTCGATGAGCAGTTCTTC. Its protein is CASSAGPLGLVDEQFF.

This clone is a singleton in its sample. V gene TRBV18 combines with J gene TRBJ1-2; 7 bases line up with TRBD1. The CDR3 is made up of 15 amino acids. Germline values: CDR1 KGHSH, CDR2 LQKENI. V lost 3 bases to trimming and J lost 2 bases; unmatched junction nucleotides: 6. As DNA, the CDR3 is TGTGCCAGCTCACCCCGCCTGACAGGGAACTATGGCTACACCTTC. As protein: CASSPRLTGNYGYTF.

V is TRBV11-2 and J is TRBJ2-5; D gene unclear. This CDR3 has 11 amino acids. Looked up from germline, CDR1 is SGHAT and CDR2 is FQNNGV. Trimming removed 3 bases at V and 2 bases at J, with 1 base between. The CDR3 region is CASSLQETQYF. In DNA, the CDR3 is TGTGCCAGCAGCTTGCAAGAGACCCAGTACTTC. Variable domain in full (rest from reference TRBV11-2 and TRBJ2-5): EAGVAQSPRYKIIEKRQSVAFWCNPISGHATLYWYQQILGQGPKLLIQFQNNGVVDDSQLPKDRFSAERLKGVDSTLKIQPAKLEDSAVYLCASSLQETQYFGPGTRLLVL.

This clone has only a few counts. The V call is TRBV7-6, the J call TRBJ2-1; no reliable D call. V was cut by 0 bases and J by 7 bases, with 7 bases left in between. From germline, CDR1 is SGHVS and CDR2 FNYEAQ. This CDR3 comprises 13 residues. The CDR3 loop reads CASSLAPENEQFF. The CDR3 nucleotides are TGTGCCAGCAGCTTAGCGCCCGAGAATGAGCAGTTCTTC.

The chain couples TRBV29-1 to TRBJ1-2; maybe TRBD1 (5 bases). Germline V gene data show CDR1 as SQVTM and CDR2 as ANQGSEA. Deletions cut 3 bases from V and 7 bases from J, with 15 bases between. This CDR3 region has 13 residues. This chain's CDR3 is CSVDGAGTAGYTF. The CDR3 bases are TGCAGCGTTGATGGGGCAGGAACCGCTGGCTACACCTTC.

V usage is TRBV7-2 and J usage is TRBJ2-7, with TRBD2 matching 14 bases. The germline V gene encodes CDR1 SGHTA and CDR2 FQGNSA. This CDR3 contains 15 residues. The ends lost 1 base at V and 6 bases at J; junction bases unmatched: 2. In nucleotides, the CDR3 is TGTGCCAGCAGCTTAGAGGGACTAGCGGGAGCCGAGCAGTACTTC. It is translated as CASSLEGLAGAEQYF.

This clone was picked up a small number of times. The V gene is TRBV6-5, the J gene TRBJ1-5; 11 nucleotides match TRBD1. Germline lookup yields CDR1 MNHEY and CDR2 SVGAGI. The CDR3 has 15 amino acids. V lost 2 bases, J lost 5 bases, and 2 bases stayed unmatched. CDR3 amino acids: CASSYGQGADQPQHF. For the CDR3, the DNA is TGTGCCAGCAGTTACGGACAGGGGGCGGATCAGCCCCAGCATTTT.